The T cell receptor (beta chain) under discussion was sequenced for a study of T cell repertoires in cytomegalovirus infection. Study in general: Public TCR beta signatures marked donors with CMV infection and the matching HLA. Notes on the study in general: The ex vivo response was dominated by HLA-C-restricted CMV-specific TCR beta clonotypes.

MiXCR, applied by TCRdb to the reads, yields one record per CDR3 protein. This table has 300,000 to 450,000 distinct CDR3 sequences, less than 20% appearing once. V lost 6 bases and J 7 bases, leaving 13 bases between the germline ends. Germline V gene sequence: CDR1 MNHNS, CDR2 SASEGT. This CDR3 comprises 13 residues. With regard to this clonotype: The antigen is unknown.

The sequenced sample was PBMCs. The rearrangement uses TRBV6-1 and TRBJ1-5; tentative D call: TRBD1 (5 bases). The origin of this receptor is a human donor in good health (CMV status not recorded). Some clones in this sample may be carry-over from other donors' samples. The CDR3 loop reads CASSRDVYQPQHF. CDR3 in DNA: TGTGCCAGCAGCCGGGACGTCTACCAGCCCCAGCATTTT.